This record covers a single T cell receptor (beta chain). Sequencing ends 3 residues short of the CDR3 end; the germline J gene provides the rest. Repertoires were generated with immunoSEQ multiplex PCR, while TCRdb's copy carries only in-frame clones and drops some. The sample table includes around 22,000 clones. Cervical HPV DNA detected by MY09/MY11 PCR, typed by dot-blot. In germline, CDR1 is LNHDA, CDR2 SQIVND (reference sequence). The CDR3 loop spans 14 amino acids. V was pared by 3 bases and J by 3 bases, with 10 bases between. The data are from a study of T cells in women clearing cervical HPV infection.

Sequencing was done on a sample of blood buffy coat. The sequence was obtained from a woman between 18 and 75 years old with a cervical HPV16 infection that either progressed to CIN3+ or cleared (not recorded which). This chain joins TRBV19 and TRBJ2-3; tentatively, D is TRBD1 (6 bases). CDR3: CASSMTRGTDTQYF. CDR3 DNA (partial): TGTGCCAGTAGTATGACAAGGGGGACAGATACG.